This T cell receptor beta chain was profiled in a study of cytomegalovirus exposure and HLA in healthy donors. Overall study findings and caveats: Researchers had no immune exposure information except CMV serostatus available. In a later analysis, donors in an Asian-associated ancestry cluster reportedly had fewer N-insertions in productive TCRs than the cohort mean.

CDR1 MDHEN and CDR2 SYDVKM come from the germline V gene. V was cut by 5 bases and J by 0 bases, with 10 bases left in between. The CDR3 runs 14 residues. Use of 60 Vbeta and 13 Jbeta primers characterized the PCR. TCRdb's copy holds only in-frame clones and misses some; the assay was immunoSEQ multiplex PCR. This table holds more than 85,000 clones, around 87% found once. As to this clone: Its target is unknown.

The sample was PBMCs. The chain links TRBV28 to TRBJ1-1; D is undetermined. The sequence derives from a man between 40 and 49 years old in good health and CMV-seronegative. The CDR3 DNA reads as TGTGCCAGCAGTCTATTTACAGTGAACACTGAAGCTTTCTTT. It encodes CASSLFTVNTEAFF.